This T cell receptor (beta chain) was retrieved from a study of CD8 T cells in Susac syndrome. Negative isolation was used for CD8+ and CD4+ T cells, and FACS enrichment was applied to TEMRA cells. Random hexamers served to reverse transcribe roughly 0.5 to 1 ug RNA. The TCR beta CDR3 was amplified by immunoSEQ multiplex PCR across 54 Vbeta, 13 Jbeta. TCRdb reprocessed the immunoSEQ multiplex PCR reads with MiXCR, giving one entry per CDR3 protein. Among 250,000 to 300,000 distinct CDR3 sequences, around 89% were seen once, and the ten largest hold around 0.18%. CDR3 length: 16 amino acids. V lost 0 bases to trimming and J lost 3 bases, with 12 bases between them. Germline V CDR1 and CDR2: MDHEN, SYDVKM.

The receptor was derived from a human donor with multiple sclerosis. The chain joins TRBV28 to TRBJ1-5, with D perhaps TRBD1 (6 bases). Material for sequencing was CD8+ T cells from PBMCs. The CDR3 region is CASSLWGQGLNQPQHF. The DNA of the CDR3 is TGTGCCAGCAGTTTATGGGGGCAGGGGCTCAATCAGCCCCAGCATTTT.